The T cell receptor (beta chain) described here comes from a study of T cell responses to AZD1222 COVID-19 vaccine (dated by TCRdb to the early 2020s). Notes on the research overall: AZD1222 recipients with second doses at about 4 weeks or about 12 weeks were pooled, because spike-specific TCR depth and breadth did not differ between schedules. A total of over 230 trial participants underwent TCR sequencing, of whom more than 200 had received two doses of AZD1222 and 26 had received two doses of the MenACWY control vaccine. Trial participants were enrolled into age subgroups of 18-55, 56-69 and 70-plus years, which contained about 150, 27 and 61 TCR-sequenced participants, respectively.

Broad study findings and their caveats: Because no samples from the day 14 peak response were available, repertoires could be characterized only after the peak T cell response. Most participants were white British and females outnumbered males, and the authors suggested that clonal diversity may have been underestimated. After two AZD1222 doses, both the breadth and the depth of spike-specific TCRs were significantly higher than at day 0 and than in MenACWY recipients. Conclusions about previously exposed vaccinees are limited, since just five or six AZD1222 recipients were seropositive for SARS-CoV-2 at baseline. Reportedly, close to half of the unique spike-specific TCRs recognized epitopes lying outside the regions that are mutated in the B.1.351 and B.1.1.7 variants. The 56-69-year group was small, and its depth increase did not reach significance, likely because of low power. The whole spike protein was spanned by vaccine-associated CD4 TCRs, and dominant responses were seen in regions 160-218 and 743-854.

About this clone itself: Its antigen is still unknown. Per-base qualities were not stored, and no clone one base away is much larger.

The CDR3 regions of human TCRbeta chains were analyzed by immunosequencing. The authors processed their data as follows. TCRs in the repertoires were compared against a reference library of SARS-CoV-2-specific TCRs that had been generated with the MIRA antigen-specificity platform. Breadth was defined as the fraction of unique TCRs that were SARS-CoV-2-associated, and depth was defined as the fraction of total T cells that were SARS-CoV-2-associated. Using the MIRA data, every spike-specific TCR was mapped to the spike region that the TCR reacted to and assigned to either a CD4 or a CD8 class. Log10-transformed breadth and depth values were compared by one-way ANOVA with Sidak's multiple comparisons tests. TCRdb mirrors the immuneACCESS table, restricted to in-frame sequences. Some clones are absent from its copies; in checked studies, under half trace to an unresolved V gene, and the reason for the others is unknown. V and J calls plus clone size are reproduced from that table; the DNA served to infer D and trimming. The sample yields some 140,000 clones; roughly 89% were counted once. Clones ranked in the top ten supply roughly 6% of the sample.

The cysteine opens and the phenylalanine closes a CDR3 of 14 amino acids. Of all the DNA, just the CDR3 is kept, 42 bases in frame from base 1. For CDR1 and CDR2, the germline V gene lists ENHRY and SYGVKD. From V the trimming removes 5 bases and from J it removes 1 base, while the gene matches leave 3 bases of the junction unaccounted for. What the time point label conveys for this sample: baseline before first vaccination. The vaccinee samples were drawn from two UK trials, COV001 and COV002, one of which was a single-blind randomized controlled phase 2/3 trial testing AZD1222 (ChAdOx1 nCoV-19) in healthy adults. Trial participant PBMC samples were collected at day 0 and day 28 after the second dose for TCRbeta chain sequencing.

The chain joins TRBV10-3 to TRBJ2-3, with 7 bases in between that match TRBD2. This TCR was sampled from an adult in good health. Here the sequenced sample was peripheral blood, taken on day 0 of AZD1222 vaccination. The sequence in DNA is TGTGCCATCAGTCCTAGCGGACGCACAGATACGCAGTATTTT. This sequence encodes CAISPSGRTDTQYF.